Listed below are T cell receptor beta chains from one sample, sequenced in a study of CDR3 diversity in severe acne. Via MiXCR, TCRdb re-called the PCR reads, giving one row per CDR3 protein. This repertoire shows approximately 90,000 distinct CDR3 sequences, around 47% found once; its top ten account for roughly 11%. The specimen was blood. The receptors come from a male donor with severe acne vulgaris. CDR3s include the opening cysteine and the closing phenylalanine or tryptophan. D genes are given only for firm matches. Where a row states a size, it is once, few, many or the class of an expanded clone; other rows omit it.

J	V	size	D	CDR3	DNA
TRBJ2-7	TRBV11-2	many	TRBD2	CASSPLTSGGYEQYF	TGTGCCAGCAGCCCGCTGACTAGCGGGGGCTACGAGCAGTACTTC
TRBJ2-7	TRBV11-2	many	TRBD2	CASRLTPGTSGGAYEQYF	TGTGCCAGCAGATTGACCCCCGGGACTAGCGGGGGGGCCTACGAGCAGTACTTC
TRBJ2-5	TRBV25-1	NA	NA	CASSYSVETQYF	TGTGCCAGCAGTTATTCCGTAGAGACCCAGTACTTC
TRBJ2-2	TRBV25-1	NA	NA	CASTGGPNTGELFF	TGTGCCAGCACAGGCGGACCGAACACCGGGGAGCTGTTTTTT
TRBJ1-2	TRBV9	NA	NA	CASSVPTGMGKYGYTF	TGTGCCAGCAGCGTACCCACAGGGATGGGTAAATATGGCTACACCTTC
TRBJ1-2	TRBV6-5	NA	TRBD1	CASRRTGGYGYTF	TGTGCCAGCAGGAGGACAGGGGGCTATGGCTACACCTTC
TRBJ1-5	TRBV5-6	few	NA	CASSSSRGPSGPQHF	TGTGCCAGCAGCTCTTCCCGGGGCCCCTCAGGGCCCCAGCATTTT
TRBJ2-5	TRBV20-1	NA	TRBD1	CSATTLDRQETQYF	TGCAGTGCTACGACCCTGGACAGGCAAGAGACCCAGTACTTC
TRBJ1-2	TRBV29-1	NA	NA	CSVDSFERGLYGYTF	TGCAGCGTTGATTCGTTCGAAAGGGGACTCTATGGCTACACCTTC
TRBJ1-6	TRBV5-4	NA	TRBD1	CASSGTYRGVVSPLHF	TGTGCCAGCAGCGGGACCTACAGGGGAGTTGTCTCACCCCTCCACTTT
TRBJ2-5	TRBV27	NA	TRBD1	CASSSLDRGETQYF	TGTGCCAGCAGTTCCCTGGACAGGGGGGAGACCCAGTACTTC
TRBJ1-1	TRBV15	NA	NA	CATGRARGQNTEAFF	TGTGCCACCGGCAGAGCCCGGGGCCAAAACACTGAAGCTTTCTTT
TRBJ2-3	TRBV7-2	once	TRBD2	CASTLLAGTQYF	TGTGCCAGCACCCTACTAGCGGGTACGCAGTATTTT
TRBJ1-3	TRBV5-1	many	NA	CASSLSLSSGNTIYF	TGCGCCAGCAGCTTGTCGTTGAGCTCTGGAAACACCATATATTTT
TRBJ2-7	TRBV10-1	NA	NA	CASVDSASSYEQYF	TGCGCCAGTGTCGACAGCGCAAGCTCCTACGAGCAGTACTTC
TRBJ1-6	TRBV7-8	NA	NA	CASSFRVSVTSPLHF	TGTGCCAGCAGCTTCAGGGTTTCGGTTACTTCACCCCTCCACTTT